The 10 T cell receptor beta chains given below trace back to one sample, sequenced in a study of human T cells and chemical hapten exposure (dated by TCRdb to about 2021). The library relied on RACE. The data were produced on a NextSeq 500. TCRdb trimmed the raw reads at Q25, called clones with MiXCR and kept productive beta chains. Each record represents a unique CDR3 protein, reported with the most common genes and DNA among its rows. Within this sample are roughly 43,000 distinct CDR3 sequences, with approximately 4% of them counted one time only. 5% to 7% of the sample is taken by the ten largest. The meaning of the sample's time point label: healthy volunteer bleed at 6 weeks. Unfractionated whole blood was collected in Tempus Blood RNA tubes, and total RNA was extracted from that blood. Source material: whole blood. All receptors come from a human donor in good health. Some clones in this sample may be carry-over from other donors' samples.

There are many counts of this clonotype. J is TRBJ1-5 and V is TRBV5-5, with 8 positions matching TRBD1. The CDR3 is made up of 14 amino acids. From germline, CDR1 is SGHKS and CDR2 YYEKEE (reference sequence). Trimming cost V 4 bases and J 4 bases; bases outside gene matches: 4. This CDR3 reads CASSVDRANQPQHF. CDR3 bases: TGTGCCAGCAGCGTGGACAGGGCGAATCAGCCCCAGCATTTT.

This clonotype was counted ten times or more. The CDR3 loop is CASIGGTGTTGELFF. DNA for the CDR3: TGTGCCAGCATTGGAGGGACAGGGACCACCGGGGAGCTGTTTTTT. The V call is TRBV12-3 or TRBV12-4, the J call TRBJ2-2; 9 nucleotides agree with TRBD1. The ends lost 7 bases at V and 4 bases at J; junction bases unmatched: 7. The CDR3 is 15 residues long.

This clonotype occurred many times. V is TRBV27 and J is TRBJ2-7; D gene ambiguous. V was cut by 5 bases and J by 1 base, with 18 bases left in between. Germline loops: CDR1 MNHEY, CDR2 SMNVEV (reference sequence). This CDR3 has 16 amino acids. The CDR3 loop reads CASSPTTPSGSYEQYF. The CDR3 DNA sequence: TGTGCCAGCAGTCCCACCACGCCGAGTGGTTCCTACGAGCAGTACTTC.

The table lists this clonotype with many counts. The genes are TRBV4-1 and TRBJ2-7; D not certain. Germline V CDR1 and CDR2: MGHRA, YSYEKL. The CDR3 sequence is 13 residues long. Trimming took off 4 bases at V and 1 base at J, with 8 bases between the two ends. The CDR3 DNA is TGCGCCAGCAGCCCCTCCAAGTCCTACGAGCAGTACTTC. It specifies CASSPSKSYEQYF.

This clonotype has just a few counts. This chain links TRBV5-1 with TRBJ2-7, with D unresolved. Trimming removed 3 bases from V and 0 bases from J, with 7 bases in between. Per germline, CDR1 SGHRS and CDR2 YFSETQ. The CDR3 contains 13 residues. CDR3 protein: CASSSTSSYEQYF. CDR3 bases: TGCGCCAGCAGCTCAACCTCCTCCTACGAGCAGTACTTC.

This clonotype was seen more than once but under ten times. The rearrangement uses TRBV12-3 or TRBV12-4 and TRBJ2-3; D unresolved. The CDR3 runs to 11 residues. V was pared by 2 bases and J by 8 bases, with 5 bases between. The CDR3 sequence: CASSLRSTQYF. Written as DNA, the CDR3 is TGTGCCAGCAGTTTAAGGTCTACGCAGTATTTT.

This chain uses TRBV19 with TRBJ1-1; 10 bases are a match to TRBD1. In germline, CDR1 is LNHDA, CDR2 SQIVND (reference sequence). The CDR3 contains 14 residues. The V segment lost 7 bases and the J segment 6 bases; nucleotides outside the gene matches: 8. The CDR3: CASNADRGSSEAFF. DNA of the CDR3: TGTGCCAGTAACGCGGACAGGGGGTCCTCTGAAGCTTTCTTT. Filled out from reference TRBV19 and TRBJ1-1, the complete variable domain reads DGGITQSPKYLFRKEGQNVTLSCEQNLNHDAMYWYRQDPGQGLRLIYYSQIVNDFQKGDIAEGYSVSREKKESFPLTVTSAQKNPTAFYLCASNADRGSSEAFFGQGTRLTVV.

This clonotype has only a few counts. The chain links TRBV15 to TRBJ2-2, with 9 bases lining up with TRBD1. Per the germline V gene, CDR1 is LNHNV and CDR2 is YYDKDF (reference sequence). Losses at the gene ends were 4 bases for V and 6 bases for J; bases not matched to a gene: 6. The CDR3 runs 15 residues. The CDR3 sequence: CATSTRDRDSGELFF. The CDR3 coding sequence is TGTGCCACCAGCACCAGGGACAGGGACTCCGGGGAGCTGTTTTTT.

This clonotype was found many times. V gene TRBV24-1 combines with J gene TRBJ1-5; TRBD1 might be the D (5 bases). Germline V CDR1 and CDR2: KGHDR, SFDVKD. The V and J ends lost 6 bases and 4 bases respectively, with 6 bases between them. The CDR3 is 12 amino acids. CDR3 DNA: TGTGCCACCAGTCGGGGGAATCAGCCCCAGCATTTT. Protein sequence: CATSRGNQPQHF.

The table lists this clonotype with a few counts. This chain links TRBV27 with TRBJ2-3, with D uncertain. Germline V gene sequence: CDR1 MNHEY, CDR2 SMNVEV (reference sequence). V lost 0 bases and J lost 2, with 12 bases in between. The CDR3 totals 16 residues. Here the CDR3 reads CASSLSPGPYTDTQYF. Here the CDR3 DNA reads TGTGCCAGCAGTTTATCCCCAGGACCATACACAGATACGCAGTATTTT.